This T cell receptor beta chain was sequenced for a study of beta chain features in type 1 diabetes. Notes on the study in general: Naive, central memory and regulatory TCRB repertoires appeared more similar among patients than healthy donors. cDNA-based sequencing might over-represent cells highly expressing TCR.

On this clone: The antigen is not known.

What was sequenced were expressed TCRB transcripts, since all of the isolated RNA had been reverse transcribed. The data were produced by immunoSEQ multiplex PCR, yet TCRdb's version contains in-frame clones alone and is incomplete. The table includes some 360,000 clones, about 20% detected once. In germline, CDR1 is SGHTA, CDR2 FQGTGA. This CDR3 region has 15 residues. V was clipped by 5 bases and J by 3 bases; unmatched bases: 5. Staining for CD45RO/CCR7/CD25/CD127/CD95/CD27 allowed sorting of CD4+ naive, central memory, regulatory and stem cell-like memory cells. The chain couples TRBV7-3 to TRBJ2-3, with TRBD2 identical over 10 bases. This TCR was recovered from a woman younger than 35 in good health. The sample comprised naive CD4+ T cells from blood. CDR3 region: CASSKTSGMTDTQYF. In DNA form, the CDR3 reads TGTGCCAGCAGCAAAACTAGCGGGATGACAGATACGCAGTATTTT.